This section outlines one T cell receptor beta chain sequence together with its context. These data come from a study of cytomegalovirus exposure and HLA in healthy donors. PCR involved 60 Vbeta and 13 Jbeta primers. Measured with immunoSEQ multiplex PCR; TCRdb has only the in-frame clones, and not every one. The profile shows 150,000 to 200,000 clones, roughly 85% of them singletons. This TCR was sampled from a woman between 50 and 59 years old in good health and CMV-seronegative. Sequenced input: PBMCs.

The CDR3 spells CASSVPGVNQETQYF. DNA for the CDR3: TGTGCCAGCAGCGTACCGGGAGTAAATCAAGAGACCCAGTACTTC. The chain couples TRBV5-6 to TRBJ2-5; TRBD2 is a possible D gene (6 bases). The ends were cut back, 4 bases at V and 2 bases at J, with 15 bases in the middle. CDR3 size: 15 residues. Germline-derived CDR1 and CDR2 are SGHDT and YYEEEE.